This T cell receptor beta chain appears in the sequencing data of a study of blood T cell repertoires in COVID-19. On the study more broadly: The United States, Italy and Spain provided the acute and convalescent COVID-19 samples. T cells, B-cell-depleted T cells, or PBMCs supplied cDNA or gDNA.

This CDR3 has 16 amino acids. Trimming cost V 0 bases and J 3 bases; bases outside gene matches: 4. Germline CDR1 LGHNA, CDR2 YSLEER. Original handling: Using reference gene primer amplification, nucleated cell counts were estimated. Generated by immunoSEQ multiplex PCR, the TCRdb table keeps only in-frame clones and is missing some. The V and J calls and clone size were taken over from that table, and D and trimming were inferred from the DNA. The table has 250,000 to 300,000 clones, approximately 89% seen once. The receptor was derived from a woman aged 60-70 years with acute or convalescent COVID-19. This chain joins TRBV4-3 and TRBJ2-1, with 8 bases identical to TRBD2. Material for sequencing was peripheral blood. CDR3 DNA sequence: TGCGCCAGCAGCCAAGATAATAGCGGGAACTACAATGAGCAGTTCTTC. Protein product: CASSQDNSGNYNEQFF.